This T cell receptor (beta chain) came from a study of T cell repertoires and leukemia-associated antigens. Study-level background: Effective reads per sample ranged from about 3 to 5.0 million.

MiXCR, applied by TCRdb to the 5' RACE reads, yields one record per CDR3 protein. The table records 11,000 to 15,000 distinct CDR3 sequences, about 39% of them present only once. CD3+ T cells were rested overnight without fetal bovine serum. Overall study results and limits: Whether expanded clones are antigen-specific and functional remains untested.

The CDR3 is made up of 15 amino acids. V lost 7 bases and J lost 7; bases outside the gene matches: 10. The germline gives CDR1 KGHDR, CDR2 SFDVKD. The table lists this clonotype with a few counts. The target antigen is unknown. The sample comprised CD3+ T cells sorted from blood and cultured. This chain joins TRBV24-1 and TRBJ2-2; 8 positions agree with TRBD1. This receptor was obtained from a female donor in good health. The CDR3, as DNA: TGTGCCACCAGCGATCCCGGACAGGGAGACGGGGAGCTGTTTTTT. This gives the protein CATSDPGQGDGELFF.